These 10 T cell receptor beta chains share one sample of origin, sequenced in a study of PD-1 and CTLA-4 blockade in melanoma. Some clones are missing from TCRdb's copy, which holds only in-frame ones; the method was immunoSEQ multiplex PCR. The profile shows some 15,000 clones, 60% to 75% of them singletons. This sample comprised CD8+ T cells from peripheral blood, obtained before anti-PD-1 treatment. These receptors were collected from a human donor with melanoma.

The rearrangement uses TRBV6-1 and TRBJ1-5; D not certain. Germline V gene lookup returns CDR1 MNHNS and CDR2 SASEGT. The CDR3 has 17 amino acids. Trimming took off 0 bases at V and 2 bases at J, with 14 bases between the two ends. This chain's CDR3 is CASSEALYRGGNQPQHF. CDR3 nucleotide sequence: TGTGCCAGCAGTGAAGCGCTTTACAGAGGTGGCAATCAGCCCCAGCATTTT.

The chain joins TRBV9 to TRBJ2-1; D is unresolved. Trimming pared 2 bases from V and 3 bases from J, leaving 6 bases between. This CDR3 has 13 residues. Germline CDR1 reads SGDLS; CDR2 reads YYNGEE. The CDR3 region has the DNA TGTGCCAGCAGCGTCCAGGACTACAATGAGCAGTTCTTC. Protein: CASSVQDYNEQFF.

This clone appeared a few times. This chain links TRBV7-9 with TRBJ1-1; 8 positions match TRBD1. J gave up 6 bases and V 5 bases, and 14 bases lay outside the gene matches. Germline CDR1 is SEHNR and CDR2 is FQNEAQ (reference sequence). The CDR3 is 16 residues long. The DNA for the CDR3 is TGTGCCAGCAGCCAATCGAGGCGACAGGGGAGGCCTGAAGCTTTCTTT. It specifies CASSQSRRQGRPEAFF.

The genes are TRBV3-1 (or the pseudogene TRBV3-2) and TRBJ2-2; 7 positions agree with TRBD2. CDR3 length equals 17 residues. Trimming cost V 5 bases and J 4 bases; bases outside gene matches: 13. Germline assignment: CDR1 LGHDT and CDR2 YNNKEL (reference sequence). The CDR3 DNA reads TGTGCCAGCAGCTTCCCGGGGAAGCGGGGTATCACCGGGGAGCTGTTTTTT. Translating gives CASSFPGKRGITGELFF.

This rearrangement joins TRBV10-3 to TRBJ2-7; tentative D call: TRBD2 (7 bases). V gave up 2 bases and J gave up 2 bases, with 10 bases separating them. The CDR3 spans 14 residues. Germline CDR1 reads ENHRY; CDR2 reads SYGVKD. CDR3 bases: TGTGCCATCAGTGAGGGGGGGGCAGCCTACGAGCAGTACTTC. Its translation is CAISEGGAAYEQYF.

This clone is judged medium-sized (0.01 to 0.1%). This rearrangement joins TRBV19 to TRBJ1-3; possible D gene TRBD1, 6 bases. The CDR3 runs to 15 residues. The germline V and J ends were trimmed by 0 bases and 2 bases, with 8 bases remaining between them. The germline CDR1 and CDR2 sequences are LNHDA and SQIVND (reference sequence). CDR3 DNA sequence: TGTGCCAGTAGTATAGACAGGGGAACTGGAAACACCATATATTTT. Translating it yields CASSIDRGTGNTIYF.

The CDR3 reads CASSPDRDSEFGELFF. Here the CDR3 DNA reads TGTGCCAGCAGTCCCGATAGGGACAGCGAATTCGGGGAGCTGTTTTTT. This sequence joins TRBV28 and TRBJ2-2, with TRBD1 matching over 7 bases. The CDR3 sequence is 16 residues long. After removal of 5 bases from V and 7 bases from J, the junction contained 13 bases not matched to a gene. Germline CDR1 reads MDHEN; CDR2 reads SYDVKM. Drawing the rest from reference TRBV28 and TRBJ2-2, the complete variable domain is DVKVTQSSRYLVKRTGEKVFLECVQDMDHENMFWYRQDPGLGLRLIYFSYDVKMKEKGDIPEGYSVSREKKERFSLILESASTNQTSMYLCASSPDRDSEFGELFFGEGSRLTVL.

V gene TRBV10-3 combines with J gene TRBJ2-1, with D unclear. V gave up 0 bases and J gave up 11 bases, with 8 bases separating them. This CDR3 is 12 amino acids long. Germline V gene lookup returns CDR1 ENHRY and CDR2 SYGVKD. CDR3 residues: CAISESELKQFF. In nucleotides, the CDR3 is TGTGCCATCAGTGAGTCAGAACTTAAGCAGTTCTTC.

The CDR3 spells CSVEGRGGLNTEAFF. CDR3 in DNA: TGCAGCGTTGAAGGTCGGGGGGGACTGAACACTGAAGCTTTCTTT. This chain joins TRBV29-1 and TRBJ1-1; D may be TRBD1 (5 bases). Trimming pared 1 base from V and 0 bases from J, leaving 12 bases between. The CDR3 loop spans 15 amino acids. CDR1 and CDR2 from the germline V gene are SQVTM and ANQGSEA.

This chain connects TRBV19 to TRBJ1-1; D possibly corresponds to TRBD1 (5 bases). The V and J ends lost 2 bases and 4 bases respectively, with 11 bases between them. This CDR3 contains 14 residues. In germline, CDR1 is LNHDA, CDR2 SQIVND (reference sequence). In DNA form, the CDR3 reads TGTGCCAGTAGTATAAAGGGGTATAGCACTGAAGCTTTCTTT. It yields the protein CASSIKGYSTEAFF.